This TCR beta chain emerged from a study of cytomegalovirus exposure and HLA in healthy donors. Study results and limitations: A later analysis revealed that TCR association rates differed between HLA loci, peaking at DRB1 and bottoming out at HLA-C.

Concerning this clone itself: Its target is not known. Other DNA sequences within the sample encode an identical CDR3.

The trim removed 4 bases at V and 7 bases at J, leaving 4 bases unmatched. CDR1 and CDR2 (germline): MNHEY, SMNVEV (reference sequence). The CDR3 is 15 amino acids. PCR amplification relied on 60 Vbeta primers (plus 13 Jbeta primers). Repertoires were generated with immunoSEQ multiplex PCR, while TCRdb's copy carries only in-frame clones and drops some. Found here are about 97,000 clones, 65% to 85% of them singletons; the top ten hold more than 4.5%. The sequence was collected from a man between 40 and 49 years old in good health and CMV-seropositive. The rearrangement uses TRBV27 and TRBJ2-2, with 12 bases matching TRBD2. Sequenced sample: PBMCs. DNA of the CDR3: TGTGCCAGCAGTTCAGGACTAGCGGGGATCGGGGAGCTGTTTTTT. Protein product: CASSSGLAGIGELFF.